This T cell receptor beta chain was sequenced in a study of beta chain features in type 1 diabetes. Study results and limitations: There was a moderate but significant shortening of TCRB CDR3s in all four CD4+ subsets of Type 1 diabetes patients. Here, the possible influence of HLA type (on TCRB rearrangement) remained unresolved. Comparison showed that naive, central memory and Treg TCRB repertoires appeared more similar among patients than among healthy donors. Diminished insertions and augmented deletions at VDJ junctions characterized type 1 diabetes patients.

The CDR3 has 16 residues. This clone was seen more than once but under ten times. Its cognate antigen is unknown. TCRB transcripts that were expressed got sequenced, as all of the isolated RNA had been reverse transcribed. Sequencing was performed with immunoSEQ multiplex PCR; in TCRdb, only in-frame clones are kept and a portion is missing. Seen here are 400,000 to 600,000 clones, about 30% observed once, and the top ten hold about 0.06%. Sequencing input: naive CD4+ T cells from blood. The TCR originated in a young man in good health. The chain recombines TRBV21-1 with TRBJ2-7; whether TRBD2, the table's D call, matches the DNA was not checked. TRBV21-1 is noted as a pseudogene. CDR3 DNA: TGTGCCAGCAGCATGAAGCGGGCAGTGAGCTCCTACGAGCAGTACTTC. Amino acids: CASSMKRAVSSYEQYF.